This is a list of T cell receptor beta chains from one sample in a study of shared clonotypes between healthy human individuals. Clones were read by immunoSEQ multiplex PCR, and TCRdb kept only the in-frame ones, dropping some. This table holds 1.5 million to 2.5 million clones, roughly 94% found once. The specimen was naive CD8+ T cells sorted from blood. The receptors shown here come from a man between 18 and 35 years old in good health. Both conserved end residues are part of each CDR3. A D gene is named only where the DNA matches it firmly. For some rows the clone size is stated as once, few or many, or as a class when expanded; others skip it.

v_gene,d_gene,j_gene,abundance,CDR3nt,CDR3aa
TRBV7-9,-,TRBJ2-1,-,TGTGCCAGCAGCTTAGGGCGGACCTACAATGAGCAGTTCTTC,CASSLGRTYNEQFF
TRBV28,TRBD2,TRBJ2-7,-,TGTGCCAGCAGTTTAGCTAGCGGGGGTATTCTCATGGACTTC,CASSLASGGILMDF
TRBV5-4,TRBD2,TRBJ2-1,once,TGTGCCAGCACCCTAGCGGGAAGCTCCTACAATGAGCAGTTCTTC,CASTLAGSSYNEQFF
TRBV6-5,-,TRBJ1-1,once,TGTGCCAGCAGACGGACAGCCATGAACACTGAAGCTTTCTTT,CASRRTAMNTEAFF
TRBV7-2,-,TRBJ2-7,-,TGTGCCAGCAGCTTAATAGCCTACGAGCAGTACTTC,CASSLIAYEQYF
TRBV13,TRBD1,TRBJ2-7,-,TGTGCCAGCAGCCCTGGACAGGGGAGTTACGAGCAGTACTTC,CASSPGQGSYEQYF
TRBV28,TRBD2,TRBJ2-1,-,TGTGCCAGCAGTTTAGCGCTAGCGGGGGCCTACAATGAGCAGTTCTTC,CASSLALAGAYNEQFF
TRBV7-9,-,TRBJ2-7,few,TGTGCCAGCAGCTTGGCTGCCTACGAGCAGTACTTC,CASSLAAYEQYF
TRBV7-6,TRBD2,TRBJ2-7,-,TGTGCCAGCAGCGCGACCTCGGGACTAGTGGGGTCCTACGAGCAGTACTTC,CASSATSGLVGSYEQYF
TRBV7-8,-,TRBJ1-1,-,TGTGCCAGCAGCTCTGGGACGGAGTTGAACACTGAAGCTTTCTTT,CASSSGTELNTEAFF
TRBV19,-,TRBJ2-3,-,TGTGCCAGTAGTACTTGGGACGGAGATACGCAGTATTTT,CASSTWDGDTQYF
TRBV6-1,-,TRBJ1-2,once,TGTGCCAGCAGTGAACTTGGAGGGAACTATGGCTACACCTTC,CASSELGGNYGYTF
TRBV6-5,-,TRBJ2-1,-,TGTGCCAGCAGTTATTTGGAAGGCGGAAATGAGCAGTTCTTC,CASSYLEGGNEQFF
TRBV4-1,TRBD2,TRBJ2-7,-,TGCGCCAGCAGCCAAGGTCTAGCGGGAGCCCGCTACGAGCAGTACTTC,CASSQGLAGARYEQYF
TRBV10-3,-,TRBJ2-3,-,TGTGCCAGCGAAACAGGGCTATCGGCGACAGATACGCAGTATTTT,CASETGLSATDTQYF
TRBV28,-,TRBJ2-1,-,TGTGCCAGCAGTTTATCACCGAACAATGAGCAGTTCTTC,CASSLSPNNEQFF
TRBV4-1,-,TRBJ2-7,-,TGCGCCAGCAGCCATGGGACACCTGGGTACGAGCAGTACTTC,CASSHGTPGYEQYF
TRBV6-5,-,TRBJ2-2,-,TGTGCCAGCACCAAGGTGGGGGCAGGCACCGGGGAGCTGTTTTTT,CASTKVGAGTGELFF
TRBV7-8,-,TRBJ2-2,-,TGTGCCAGCAGCTTAGCGCTGGCCGGGGAGCTGTTTTTT,CASSLALAGELFF
TRBV7-9,TRBD2,TRBJ2-7,-,TGTGCCAGCAGCTTACTAGCGGGATACTACGAGCAGTACTTC,CASSLLAGYYEQYF
TRBV12-5,-,TRBJ2-2,-,TGTGCTAGTGCCCTTGGGCTCGGCGCCGGGGAGCTGTTTTTT,CASALGLGAGELFF
TRBV9,-,TRBJ1-1,-,TGTGCCAGCAGCGCCCCGGGGCGGGGACGTGAAGCTTTCTTT,CASSAPGRGREAFF
TRBV7-9,-,TRBJ2-5,-,TGTGCCAGCAGCCTCTACTATCGGGACTCCCAAGAGACCCAGTACTTC,CASSLYYRDSQETQYF
TRBV27,TRBD1,TRBJ1-2,-,TGTGCCAGCAGCGAATTACAGGGGGCGCTGTATGGCTACACCTTC,CASSELQGALYGYTF
TRBV29-1,TRBD1,TRBJ2-7,-,TGCAGCGTTCCAACAGGGGCGGGCGAGCAGTACTTC,CSVPTGAGEQYF
TRBV4-1,TRBD2,TRBJ2-2,-,TGCGCCAGCAGCCACCTTTCCGGGGGGGACACCGGGGAGCTGTTTTTT,CASSHLSGGDTGELFF
TRBV6-1,-,TRBJ2-7,-,TGTGCCAGCAGGACGTACAGTTCCTCCTACGAGCAGTACTTC,CASRTYSSSYEQYF